Given below is one T cell receptor beta chain in context. The data are from a study of T cells expressing NK-cell markers. Looking at the study overall: HCMV seropositivity marked most of the eight sequenced donors; one was seronegative.

5'RACE template switching with UMIs generated TCR beta cDNA. From the 5' RACE reads, TCRdb lists one entry per CDR3 protein and no DNA. The sample holds 300,000 to 450,000 distinct CDR3 sequences. This CDR3 has 13 amino acids. This clonotype was obtained from a man aged 18-69 years in good health. The chain is built from TRBV12-3 or TRBV12-4 and TRBJ1-2. Sequenced input: blood T cells: a sorted CD56 or NKG2C T cell subset, CD4+ or CD8+ T cells, or bulk PBMC T cells (not recorded which). The chain's CDR3 is CASSPKTNYGYTF.